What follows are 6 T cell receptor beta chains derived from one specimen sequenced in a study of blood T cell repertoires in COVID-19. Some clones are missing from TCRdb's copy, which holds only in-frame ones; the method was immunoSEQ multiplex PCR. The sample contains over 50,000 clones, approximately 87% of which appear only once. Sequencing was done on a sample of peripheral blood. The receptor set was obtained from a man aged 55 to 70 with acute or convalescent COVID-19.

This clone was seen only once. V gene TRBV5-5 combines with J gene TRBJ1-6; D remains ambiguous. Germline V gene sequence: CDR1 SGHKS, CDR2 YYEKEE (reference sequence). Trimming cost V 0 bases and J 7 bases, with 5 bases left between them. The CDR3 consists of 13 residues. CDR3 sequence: CASSLGGNSPLHF. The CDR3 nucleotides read TGTGCCAGCAGCTTGGGAGGGAATTCACCCCTCCACTTT.

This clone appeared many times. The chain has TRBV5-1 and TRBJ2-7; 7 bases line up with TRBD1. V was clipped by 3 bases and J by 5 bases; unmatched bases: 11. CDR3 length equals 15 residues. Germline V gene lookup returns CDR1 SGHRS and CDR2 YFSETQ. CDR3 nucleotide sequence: TGCGCCAGCAGCTCCCTGACAGGGATCGTCGACGAGCAGTACTTC. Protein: CASSSLTGIVDEQYF.

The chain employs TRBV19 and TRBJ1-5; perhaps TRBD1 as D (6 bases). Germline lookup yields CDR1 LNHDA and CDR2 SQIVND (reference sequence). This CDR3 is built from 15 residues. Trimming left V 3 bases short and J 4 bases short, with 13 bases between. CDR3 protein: CASSILDRINQPQHF. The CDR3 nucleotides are TGTGCCAGTAGTATTCTCGACAGGATTAATCAGCCCCAGCATTTT.

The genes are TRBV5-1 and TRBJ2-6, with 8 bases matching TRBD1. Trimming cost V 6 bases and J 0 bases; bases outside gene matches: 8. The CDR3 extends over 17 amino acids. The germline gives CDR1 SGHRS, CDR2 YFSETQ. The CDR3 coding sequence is TGCGCCAGCACCGAACAGGGGGATAGCTCTGGGGCCAACGTCCTGACTTTC. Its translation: CASTEQGDSSGANVLTF.

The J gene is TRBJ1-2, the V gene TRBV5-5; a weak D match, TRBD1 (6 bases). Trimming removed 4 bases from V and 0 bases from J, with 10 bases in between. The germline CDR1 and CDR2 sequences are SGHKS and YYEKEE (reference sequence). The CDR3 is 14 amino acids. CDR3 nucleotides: TGTGCCAGCAGCCGGACAGAGGCTAACTATGGCTACACCTTC. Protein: CASSRTEANYGYTF.

CDR3 loop: CASKGQYNSPLHF. The CDR3 region has the DNA TGTGCCAGCAAAGGACAGTATAATTCACCCCTCCACTTT. The rearrangement uses TRBV25-1 and TRBJ1-6, with D perhaps matching TRBD1 (6 bases). The CDR3 consists of 13 residues. CDR1 and CDR2 from the germline V gene are MGHDK and SYGVNS. The ends were cut back, 7 bases at V and 4 bases at J, with 8 bases in the middle.